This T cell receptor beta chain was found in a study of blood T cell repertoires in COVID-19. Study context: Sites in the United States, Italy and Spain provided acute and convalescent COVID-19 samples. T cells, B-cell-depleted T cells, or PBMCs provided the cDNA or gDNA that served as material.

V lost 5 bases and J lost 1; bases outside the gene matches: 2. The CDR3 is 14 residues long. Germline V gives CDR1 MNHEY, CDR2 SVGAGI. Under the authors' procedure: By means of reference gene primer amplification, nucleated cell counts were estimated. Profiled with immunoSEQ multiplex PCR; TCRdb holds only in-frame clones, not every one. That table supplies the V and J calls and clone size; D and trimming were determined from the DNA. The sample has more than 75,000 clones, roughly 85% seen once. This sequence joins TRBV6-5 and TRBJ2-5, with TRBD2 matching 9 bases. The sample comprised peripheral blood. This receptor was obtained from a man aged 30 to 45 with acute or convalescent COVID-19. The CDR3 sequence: CASSRSGSQETQYF. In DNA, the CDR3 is TGTGCCAGCAGTCGTAGCGGGAGCCAAGAGACCCAGTACTTC.